What follows are 32 T cell receptor beta chains derived from one specimen sequenced in a study of T cells in Graves' hyperthyroidism and ophthalmopathy. Regions amplified from RNA transcripts were the TCR beta CDR3 regions. TCR CDR3 underwent first-round RT-PCR with the HTBI primer set. MiXCR, run by TCRdb on the multiplex PCR reads, gives a single entry per CDR3 protein. This table holds 300,000 to 400,000 distinct CDR3 sequences, roughly 13% found once. Sequencing was carried out using blood. The origin of the receptors is a woman aged 55-70 years with Graves' hyperthyroidism.

This clonotype was observed a few times. The chain uses TRBV15 and TRBJ1-4, with TRBD1 as a possible D gene (6 bases). The V gene's germline CDR1 is LNHNV and CDR2 YYDKDF (reference sequence). Trimming pared 5 bases from V and 8 bases from J, leaving 18 bases between. The CDR3 has 15 residues. The CDR3 here is CATSRGASGVEKLFF. The CDR3 coding sequence is TGTGCCACCAGCCGGGGGGCATCTGGGGTCGAAAAACTGTTTTTT.

The chain carries TRBV11-2 and TRBJ2-2; 7 bases align to TRBD2. Germline V gives CDR1 SGHAT, CDR2 FQNNGV. This CDR3 region has 14 residues. J lost 6 bases, V lost 7 bases, and 8 bases had no gene match. The CDR3 spells CASTPTSRSGELFF. The CDR3 nucleotides are TGTGCCAGCACCCCGACTAGCAGATCCGGGGAGCTGTTTTTT.

The chain joins TRBV3-1 to TRBJ2-1; 13 bases are a match to TRBD2. The germline CDR1 and CDR2 sequences are LGHDT and YNNKEL (reference sequence). J was trimmed by 15 bases and V by 5 bases; bases with no gene match: 7. This CDR3 comprises 13 residues. The CDR3 loop is CASSTGTSGILFF. Written as DNA, the CDR3 is TGTGCCAGCAGCACCGGGACTAGCGGGATATTGTTCTTC.

V is TRBV5-1 and J is TRBJ1-3; 8 bases map to TRBD1. The CDR3 has 15 residues. In germline, CDR1 is SGHRS, CDR2 YFSETQ. Germline trimming cut 0 bases from V and 4 bases from J; bases unmatched to any gene: 3. The CDR3 loop is CASSLGTGQGNTIYF. In nucleotides, the CDR3 is TGCGCCAGCAGCTTGGGGACAGGGCAAGGAAACACCATATATTTT. Drawing the rest from reference TRBV5-1 and TRBJ1-3, the complete variable domain is KAGVTQTPRYLIKTRGQQVTLSCSPISGHRSVSWYQQTPGQGLQFLFEYFSETQRNKGNFPGRFSGRQFSNSRSEMNVSTLELGDSALYLCASSLGTGQGNTIYFGEGSWLTVV.

This clonotype has at least ten counts. This chain's CDR3 is CASSQVVGGHEQYF. The CDR3 DNA is TGTGCCAGCAGCCAAGTTGTCGGTGGTCACGAGCAGTACTTC. The chain joins TRBV3-1 to TRBJ2-7; D call uncertain. Trimming cost V 1 base and J 5 bases, with 12 bases left between them. This CDR3 comprises 14 residues. The germline gives CDR1 LGHDT, CDR2 YNNKEL (reference sequence).

V usage is TRBV24-1 and J usage is TRBJ2-5; 7 bases line up with TRBD1. CDR1 and CDR2 (germline): KGHDR, SFDVKD. The CDR3 is 15 residues long. The J segment lost 3 bases and the V segment lost 2 bases, leaving 5 bases of the junction unmatched. The CDR3 is CATSDWDSFEETQYF. The CDR3, as DNA: TGTGCCACCAGTGATTGGGACAGTTTTGAAGAGACCCAGTACTTC.

This clonotype was seen repeatedly, ten times or more. V usage is TRBV20-1 and J usage is TRBJ2-3; 7 bases agree with TRBD2. V dropped 6 bases and J dropped 0; count of bases not matched to a gene: 15. The CDR3 runs 17 residues. In germline, CDR1 is DFQATT, CDR2 SNEGSKA (reference sequence). CDR3 region: CSAKPPAGVTSTDTQYF. The DNA of the CDR3 is TGCAGTGCAAAGCCACCGGCGGGGGTCACTAGCACAGATACGCAGTATTTT.

This clonotype was detected ten times or more. The V call is TRBV2, the J call TRBJ2-6; TRBD1 is a possible D gene (8 bases). The CDR3 loop spans 17 amino acids. Per the germline V gene, CDR1 is SNHLY and CDR2 is FYNNEI. V dropped 6 bases and J dropped 0 bases, with 15 bases sitting between them. As DNA, the CDR3 is TGTGCCAGCAGGGGGGGGACAGGAGTCTCTGGGGCCAACGTCCTGACTTTC. This translates into CASRGGTGVSGANVLTF. The full variable domain, with the rest looked up from reference TRBV2 and TRBJ2-6, is EPEVTQTPSHQVTQMGQEVILRCVPISNHLYFYWYRQILGQKVEFLVSFYNNEISEKSEIFDDQFSVERPDGSNFTLKIRSTKLEDSAMYFCASRGGTGVSGANVLTFGAGSRLTVL.

Many counts were recorded for this clonotype. The chain has TRBV4-1 and TRBJ2-1; 7 nucleotides match TRBD1. Germline V gene lookup returns CDR1 MGHRA and CDR2 YSYEKL. This CDR3 spans 17 amino acids. The V segment lost 4 bases and the J segment 0 bases; nucleotides outside the gene matches: 9. In DNA form, the CDR3 reads TGCGCCAGCAGCCGAGGGACAGCCGCTAGCTCCTACAATGAGCAGTTCTTC. Its translation is CASSRGTAASSYNEQFF.

This clonotype appeared many times. This sequence joins TRBV12-3 or TRBV12-4 and TRBJ2-3; 10 nucleotides line up with TRBD1. The V segment lost 1 base and the J segment 3 bases; nucleotides outside the gene matches: 4. CDR3 length equals 16 residues. The CDR3 DNA is TGTGCCAGCAGTTTAGGGACAGGGGGACGAACAGATACGCAGTATTTT. This encodes CASSLGTGGRTDTQYF.

This clonotype was seen many times. This chain joins TRBV12-3 or TRBV12-4 and TRBJ1-1; 9 bases are a match to TRBD1. The ends lost 2 bases at V and 0 bases at J; junction bases unmatched: 4. The CDR3 runs to 16 residues. CDR3 sequence (DNA): TGTGCCAGCAGTTTAATCTGGGACAGGGTGAACACTGAAGCTTTCTTT. This gives the protein CASSLIWDRVNTEAFF.

V is TRBV20-1 and J is TRBJ1-5; D possibly corresponds to TRBD1 (5 bases). The V end lost 6 bases, the J end lost 9 bases, and 18 bases lay between the germline ends. Per the germline V gene, CDR1 is DFQATT and CDR2 is SNEGSKA (reference sequence). The CDR3 sequence is 13 residues long. The CDR3 spells CSAGRPSDGPQHF. CDR3 bases: TGCAGTGCGGGACGGCCGAGTGATGGGCCCCAGCATTTT.

This clonotype appeared a few times. This chain links TRBV27 with TRBJ1-6, with TRBD1 as a possible D gene (5 bases). This CDR3 is built from 15 residues. Trimming cost V 7 bases and J 0 bases, with 10 bases left between them. Germline CDR1 and CDR2: MNHEY and SMNVEV (reference sequence). The CDR3 protein is CASTDGASYNSPLHF. The CDR3, as DNA: TGTGCCAGCACTGACGGGGCCTCCTATAATTCACCCCTCCACTTT.

Concerning this clonotype: A much bigger clone sits one base away, suggesting this may be a read error. This is likely a read error, given that the CDR3 carries no conserved phenylalanine or tryptophan at its end. The chain couples TRBV20-1 to TRBJ1-5; TRBD1 is a possible D gene (6 bases). Germline loops: CDR1 DFQATT, CDR2 SNEGSKA (reference sequence). The ends were cut back, 0 bases at V and 5 bases at J, with 11 bases in the middle. This CDR3 comprises 14 residues. The DNA for the CDR3 is TGCAGTGCTAGAGACGGGGGCATGGATCAGCCCCAGCATTCT. It encodes CSARDGGMDQPQHS.

The CDR3: CASSQWTGNTEAFF. The CDR3 nucleotides read TGCGCCAGCAGCCAATGGACAGGGAACACTGAAGCTTTCTTT. V usage is TRBV4-1 and J usage is TRBJ1-1; TRBD1 aligns across 7 bases. Germline CDR1 reads MGHRA; CDR2 reads YSYEKL. The CDR3 totals 14 residues. The trim removed 2 bases at V and 1 base at J, leaving 1 base unmatched.

This clonotype was seen at least ten times. The chain carries TRBV5-1 and TRBJ2-7; D perhaps matches TRBD1 (6 bases). Germline V gives CDR1 SGHRS, CDR2 YFSETQ. V was shortened by 0 bases and J by 3 bases, with 10 bases between the two germline ends. There are 14 residues in the CDR3. CDR3 coding DNA: TGCGCCAGCAGCTTGGCGACAGGCTTCTACGAGCAGTACTTC. This gives the protein CASSLATGFYEQYF.

The rearrangement uses TRBV4-2 and TRBJ2-7; 7 bases match TRBD2. Germline CDR1 is LGHNA and CDR2 is YNFKEQ. The J segment lost 5 bases and the V segment lost 1 base, leaving 14 bases of the junction unmatched. The CDR3 totals 17 residues. CDR3 nucleotide sequence: TGTGCCAGCAGCCAAGGGGGGTGGGGCGGGAGCAGTGACGAGCAGTACTTC. This translates into CASSQGGWGGSSDEQYF.

Concerning this clonotype: It may be a read error: a sequence one base away is much more abundant. The J gene is TRBJ1-1, the V gene TRBV29-1; D ambiguous. Germline CDR1 reads SQVTM; CDR2 reads ANQGSEA. V lost 0 bases, J lost 1 base, and 6 bases lay in between. The CDR3 spans 13 residues. The CDR3 nucleotides read TGCAGCGTTGAAGATCCGGAGAACACTGAAGCTTTCTTT. Its translation: CSVEDPENTEAFF.

There are a few counts of this clonotype. The V gene is TRBV5-1, the J gene TRBJ2-1; 9 positions agree with TRBD1. The CDR3 consists of 12 residues. Per germline, CDR1 SGHRS and CDR2 YFSETQ. V gave up 7 bases and J gave up 8 bases; unmatched junction bases: 4. CDR3 protein: CASGQGRDEQFF. The CDR3 DNA follows: TGCGCCAGCGGACAGGGGAGGGATGAGCAGTTCTTC.

At least ten counts were recorded for this clonotype. This rearrangement joins TRBV7-3 to TRBJ2-3; 16 bases agree with TRBD2. CDR1 and CDR2 (germline): SGHTA, FQGTGA. The CDR3 covers 18 residues. The trim removed 6 bases at V and 3 bases at J, leaving 9 bases unmatched. CDR3: CASRSGLAGGPGTDTQYF. CDR3 DNA: TGTGCCAGCAGATCGGGACTAGCGGGAGGGCCAGGGACAGATACGCAGTATTTT. Filled out from reference TRBV7-3 and TRBJ2-3, the complete variable domain reads GAGVSQTPSNKVTEKGKYVELRCDPISGHTALYWYRQSLGQGPEFLIYFQGTGAADDSGLPNDRFFAVRPEGSVSTLKIQRTERGDSAVYLCASRSGLAGGPGTDTQYFGPGTRLTVL.

In this sample, this clonotype turned up a few times. This chain uses TRBV7-9 with TRBJ1-2, with TRBD1 matching over 10 bases. The germline gives CDR1 SEHNR, CDR2 FQNEAQ (reference sequence). This CDR3 spans 18 amino acids. V dropped 6 bases and J dropped 4; count of bases not matched to a gene: 17. In DNA, the CDR3 is TGTGCCAGCAGTCTACCTAGGACAGGGGGTAGTGTGCGCTATGGCTACACCTTC. It translates to CASSLPRTGGSVRYGYTF.

This rearrangement joins TRBV5-4 to TRBJ2-2; possibly TRBD1 for D (5 bases). Trimming cost V 4 bases and J 6 bases, with 16 bases left between them. CDR1 SGHNT and CDR2 YYREEE come from the germline V gene (reference sequence). The CDR3 runs 15 residues. In DNA form, the CDR3 reads TGTGCCAGCAGCCTGATGCCAGGGCACTCCGGGGAGCTGTTTTTT. Amino acids: CASSLMPGHSGELFF.

This clonotype has a handful of counts. V and J are TRBV7-9 and TRBJ1-2; no firm D call. CDR1 and CDR2 from the germline V gene are SEHNR and FQNEAQ (reference sequence). Trimming left V 3 bases short and J 0 bases short, with 8 bases between. This CDR3 has 14 residues. The CDR3 spells CASSLGSPNYGYTF. The CDR3 DNA sequence: TGTGCCAGCAGCTTGGGTAGCCCTAACTATGGCTACACCTTC.

Only a few counts were recorded for this clonotype. The gene calls are TRBV27 and TRBJ2-2, with a possible D match to TRBD1 (6 bases). CDR1 and CDR2 (germline): MNHEY, SMNVEV (reference sequence). The CDR3 runs 15 residues. V dropped 2 bases and J dropped 4 bases, with 11 bases sitting between them. This CDR3 is CASSLRLGGTGELFF. CDR3 nucleotides: TGTGCCAGCAGTTTACGGCTAGGGGGCACCGGGGAGCTGTTTTTT.

This clonotype appeared many times. The genes are TRBV5-1 and TRBJ1-1; 12 bases agree with TRBD1. The V and J ends lost 3 bases and 0 bases, in that order; junction bases with no gene match: 6. Germline V lookup: CDR1 SGHRS, CDR2 YFSETQ. CDR3 size: 17 residues. The CDR3 is CASSYRDRGLVNTEAFF. CDR3 bases: TGCGCCAGCAGCTACCGGGACAGGGGGCTTGTGAACACTGAAGCTTTCTTT.

The chain carries TRBV9 and TRBJ2-7; the D is unclear. Germline CDR1 and CDR2: SGDLS and YYNGEE. The CDR3 runs to 14 residues. Trimming stripped 0 bases from V and 1 base from J, with 8 bases between. CDR3 loop: CASSVGFGSYEQYF. The CDR3 DNA reads as TGTGCCAGCAGCGTAGGTTTCGGGTCCTACGAGCAGTACTTC. The full variable domain, its missing parts supplied by reference TRBV9 and TRBJ2-7, is DSGVTQTPKHLITATGQRVTLRCSPRSGDLSVYWYQQSLDQGLQFLIQYYNGEERAKGNILERFSAQQFPDLHSELNLSSLELGDSALYFCASSVGFGSYEQYFGPGTRLTVT.

This clonotype was counted many times. The rearrangement links TRBV9 to TRBJ1-6; D remains ambiguous. V was pared by 4 bases and J by 2 bases, with 13 bases between. CDR1 and CDR2 from the germline V gene are SGDLS and YYNGEE. The CDR3 is 16 residues long. The CDR3 spells CASSTSRGTYNSPLHF. The DNA of the CDR3 is TGTGCCAGCAGCACTAGCCGCGGAACCTATAATTCACCCCTCCACTTT.

This clonotype has a count of ten or more. This chain connects TRBV11-3 to TRBJ2-3; the match to TRBD2 covers 13 bases. Germline assignment: CDR1 SGHNT and CDR2 YENEEA. After removal of 5 bases from V and 2 bases from J, the junction contained 4 bases not matched to a gene. There are 16 residues in the CDR3. The CDR3 loop is CASSIGLAGATDTQYF. DNA of the CDR3: TGTGCCAGCAGCATAGGACTAGCGGGAGCCACAGATACGCAGTATTTT.

The rearrangement links TRBV19 to TRBJ1-1, with TRBD1 as a possible D gene (5 bases). Per the germline V gene, CDR1 is LNHDA and CDR2 is SQIVND (reference sequence). This CDR3 has 15 residues. The germline V and J ends were trimmed by 5 bases and 4 bases, with 17 bases remaining between them. CDR3 sequence reads: CASSHWGGGGTEAFF. Written as DNA, the CDR3 is TGTGCCAGTAGTCACTGGGGGGGGGGAGGCACTGAAGCTTTCTTT.

This clonotype was seen at least ten times. This chain uses TRBV5-5 with TRBJ1-1; D uncertain. The germline gives CDR1 SGHKS, CDR2 YYEKEE (reference sequence). The germline V and J ends were trimmed by 0 bases and 6 bases, with 12 bases remaining between them. The CDR3 loop spans 14 amino acids. DNA for the CDR3: TGTGCCAGCAGCTTGGATTGGGTTAACGCTGAAGCTTTCTTT. This codes for CASSLDWVNAEAFF.

This clonotype has a handful of counts. This sequence joins TRBV6-7 and TRBJ1-1, with a weak D call TRBD1 (5 bases). TRBV6-7 is annotated as an ORF whose role is uncertain. This CDR3 spans 12 amino acids. V lost 8 bases and J 5 bases, leaving 12 bases between the germline ends. This CDR3 is CASYIWGTEAFF. DNA of the CDR3: TGTGCCAGCTATATATGGGGGACTGAAGCTTTCTTT.

The chain recombines TRBV7-8 with TRBJ1-2; D remains ambiguous. V was shortened by 5 bases and J by 4 bases, with 20 bases between the two germline ends. Per the germline V gene, CDR1 is SGHVS and CDR2 is FQNEAQ. This CDR3 spans 16 amino acids. The CDR3 DNA reads as TGTGCCAGCAGCCCCCACCCAGAGGGAACGCCCTATGGCTACACCTTC. Protein: CASSPHPEGTPYGYTF.